The clone carrying this TCR beta chain was counted only a few times. The data were taken from a study of blood T cell repertoires in COVID-19. About the study: In each case, the material was cDNA or gDNA derived from T cells, B-cell-depleted T cells, or PBMCs.

The germline V gene encodes CDR1 SQVTM and CDR2 ANQGSEA. This CDR3 comprises 12 residues. Trimming removed 7 bases from V and 7 bases from J, with 13 bases in between. How the authors handled the data: Using reference gene primer amplification, nucleated cell counts were estimated. Produced via immunoSEQ multiplex PCR; TCRdb's table is partial and in-frame only. V, J and clone size reflect that table, while D and trimming were determined from the DNA. The repertoire holds approximately 37,000 clones, with approximately 88% as singletons. The chain links TRBV29-1 to TRBJ2-2; TRBD2 might be the D (5 bases). Source material: peripheral blood. The sequence was obtained from a human donor in a cohort sampled during active COVID-19. This CDR3 is CSAGGWGGELFF. In DNA, the CDR3 is TGCAGCGCCGGAGGTTGGGGCGGGGAGCTGTTTTTT.